This passage covers 9 T cell receptor beta chains from one sample sequenced in a study of blood T cell repertoires in COVID-19. Produced via immunoSEQ multiplex PCR; TCRdb's table is partial and in-frame only. The data show more than 95,000 clones, roughly 80% seen once. Sequencing was carried out using peripheral blood. The receptor set was obtained from a woman older than 75 with active or convalescent COVID-19.

CDR3 in amino acids: CASSEQGLVQPQHF. CDR3 nucleotide sequence: TGTGCCAGCAGTGAACAGGGGCTGGTTCAGCCCCAGCATTTT. The chain is built from TRBV6-1 and TRBJ1-5, with a possible D match to TRBD1 (6 bases). The CDR3 is 14 amino acids. Germline-derived CDR1 and CDR2 are MNHNS and SASEGT. Trimming pared 2 bases from V and 6 bases from J, leaving 11 bases between.

The J gene is TRBJ2-7, the V gene TRBV6-5; 7 bases agree with TRBD2. The CDR3 extends over 15 amino acids. V shed 3 bases and J 2 bases; nucleotides not matched to a gene: 7. Germline V gives CDR1 MNHEY, CDR2 SVGAGI. CDR3 region: CASSYRDGGAYEQYF. CDR3 bases: TGTGCCAGCAGTTATCGAGATGGGGGGGCCTACGAGCAGTACTTC.

The J gene is TRBJ1-1, the V gene TRBV7-9; D call uncertain. V lost 3 bases to trimming and J lost 0 bases, with 8 bases between them. Germline values: CDR1 SEHNR, CDR2 FQNEAQ (reference sequence). The CDR3 covers 14 residues. The CDR3 coding sequence is TGTGCCAGCAGCTTTACTTATGTGAACACTGAAGCTTTCTTT. This translates into CASSFTYVNTEAFF.

This clone came up a few times. The genes are TRBV5-6 and TRBJ2-4; D may be TRBD2 (5 bases). CDR1 is SGHDT, CDR2 YYEEEE, per germline. The CDR3 is 14 amino acids. V was clipped by 0 bases and J by 1 base, with 5 bases between them. The CDR3 here is CASSLGRAKNIQYF. The CDR3 coding sequence is TGTGCCAGCAGCTTGGGGAGGGCCAAAAACATTCAGTACTTC. The full variable domain, with the rest looked up from reference TRBV5-6 and TRBJ2-4, is DAGVTQSPTHLIKTRGQQVTLRCSPKSGHDTVSWYQQALGQGPQFIFQYYEEEERQRGNFPDRFSGHQFPNYSSELNVNALLLGDSALYLCASSLGRAKNIQYFGAGTRLSVL.

The genes are TRBV7-3 and TRBJ2-3, with D maybe TRBD1 (6 bases). The CDR3 loop spans 15 amino acids. Germline CDR1 is SGHTA and CDR2 is FQGTGA. V was clipped by 4 bases and J by 5 bases, with 16 bases between them. The CDR3 DNA sequence: TGTGCCAGCAGCTCATCAGGGGTTCTATTAGATACGCAGTATTTT. Translated, it gives CASSSSGVLLDTQYF.

This clone was detected only a few times. The chain employs TRBV28 and TRBJ1-1; D is unresolved. CDR1 and CDR2 (germline): MDHEN, SYDVKM. The CDR3 spans 13 residues. V was cut by 6 bases and J by 6 bases, with 14 bases left in between. The CDR3 loop is CASRVGGFAEAFF. CDR3 coding DNA: TGTGCCAGCAGGGTCGGAGGGTTCGCTGAAGCTTTCTTT.

The rearrangement uses TRBV6-2 or TRBV6-3 and TRBJ2-1, with 7 bases that match TRBD1. This CDR3 is built from 12 residues. CDR1 is MNHEY and CDR2 is SVGEGT in the germline V gene. V gave up 4 bases and J gave up 12 bases; unmatched junction bases: 6. As DNA, the CDR3 is TGTGCCAGCAGTTCTACAGGGGTAGGGCAGTTCTTC. Translated: CASSSTGVGQFF.

The sample holds a few counts of this clone. J is TRBJ1-1 and V is TRBV2; the D gene is possibly TRBD1 (6 bases). The CDR3 sequence is 12 residues long. V was trimmed by 10 bases and J by 7 bases, leaving 16 bases between them. Germline V gives CDR1 SNHLY, CDR2 FYNNEI. The CDR3 here is CATTGGASEAFF. CDR3 DNA sequence: TGTGCCACCACTGGGGGGGCGAGTGAAGCTTTCTTT.

The chain employs TRBV20-1 and TRBJ2-1, with D possibly being TRBD2 (5 bases). V was pared by 3 bases and J by 6 bases, with 9 bases between. Germline V gene lookup returns CDR1 DFQATT and CDR2 SNEGSKA (reference sequence). The CDR3 spans 12 residues. The CDR3 protein is CSASGGSNEQFF. The CDR3 DNA reads as TGCAGTGCTAGTGGCGGGTCCAATGAGCAGTTCTTC.